This is a list of T cell receptor beta chains from one sample in a study of T cells in Graves' hyperthyroidism and ophthalmopathy. MiXCR, applied by TCRdb to the multiplex PCR reads, yields one record per CDR3 protein. Of 370,000 or so distinct CDR3 sequences in the sample, roughly 14% were seen once. The source material was blood. These receptor sequences come from a man younger than 40 with Graves' hyperthyroidism that later progressed to Graves' ophthalmopathy. Each CDR3 is given with its conserved first and last residue. The order of the fields is D gene, J gene, clone size, V gene, CDR3 DNA, CDR3 protein. D genes are given only for firm matches. The listing skips clone size in some rows; elsewhere it reads once, few, many or a size class.

D gene: TRBD2
J gene: TRBJ2-3
clone size: .
V gene: TRBV11-3
CDR3 DNA: TGTGCCAGCAGCTTGGAGCGGGGTAGCACAGATACGCAGTATTTT
CDR3 protein: CASSLERGSTDTQYF

D gene: TRBD2
J gene: TRBJ2-5
clone size: many
V gene: TRBV28
CDR3 DNA: TGTGCCACCCAGACTAGCGGGGGGGGAGAGACCCAGTACTTC
CDR3 protein: CATQTSGGGETQYF

D gene: .
J gene: TRBJ2-5
clone size: many
V gene: TRBV29-1
CDR3 DNA: TGCAGCGTACCTGAGGGCAAAGAGACCCAGTACTTC
CDR3 protein: CSVPEGKETQYF

D gene: .
J gene: TRBJ2-3
clone size: many
V gene: TRBV14
CDR3 DNA: TGTGCCAGCAGCCACACAAGGAGGCTTGTCAGCACAGATACGCAGTATTTT
CDR3 protein: CASSHTRRLVSTDTQYF

D gene: .
J gene: TRBJ2-2
clone size: few
V gene: TRBV28
CDR3 DNA: TGTGCCACCCTAACCGGGACTCACACCGGGGAGCTGTTTTTT
CDR3 protein: CATLTGTHTGELFF

D gene: TRBD1
J gene: TRBJ1-4
clone size: few
V gene: TRBV7-9
CDR3 DNA: TGTGCCAGCAGCTTAGGCCCTAACAGGGGGCGCAGCGAAAAACTGTTTTTT
CDR3 protein: CASSLGPNRGRSEKLFF

D gene: .
J gene: TRBJ2-1
clone size: many
V gene: TRBV11-2
CDR3 DNA: TGTGCCAGCAGCTTAGATCCATGGTACAATGAGCAGTTCTTC
CDR3 protein: CASSLDPWYNEQFF

D gene: .
J gene: TRBJ2-4
clone size: many
V gene: TRBV11-2
CDR3 DNA: TGTGCCAGCAGCTCCCCCCGAGTAGCCAAAAACATTCAGTACTTC
CDR3 protein: CASSSPRVAKNIQYF

D gene: .
J gene: TRBJ2-1
clone size: few
V gene: TRBV20-1
CDR3 DNA: TGCAGTGCTAGAGATCCTCGAGCCGATGAGCAGTTCTTC
CDR3 protein: CSARDPRADEQFF

D gene: .
J gene: TRBJ2-3
clone size: many
V gene: TRBV18
CDR3 DNA: TGTGCCAGCTCACCACCGGGAGCGCAAGCAGATACGCAGTATTTT
CDR3 protein: CASSPPGAQADTQYF

D gene: .
J gene: TRBJ2-2
clone size: .
V gene: TRBV2
CDR3 DNA: TGTGCCAGCAGTGAAGAGGGGGTTAACAACGGGGAGCTGTTTTTT
CDR3 protein: CASSEEGVNNGELFF

D gene: TRBD1
J gene: TRBJ1-1
clone size: .
V gene: TRBV2
CDR3 DNA: TGTGCCAGCAGCCCGGGACAGGGATTGAGATTAGCTTTCTTT
CDR3 protein: CASSPGQGLRLAFF

D gene: TRBD1
J gene: TRBJ2-7
clone size: .
V gene: TRBV5-1
CDR3 DNA: TGCGCCAGCAGCTTGGAGGCAGGGGGCCCCTACGAGCAGTACTTC
CDR3 protein: CASSLEAGGPYEQYF

D gene: TRBD1
J gene: TRBJ2-7
clone size: many
V gene: TRBV20-1
CDR3 DNA: TGCAGTGCTAGTCGACAGGGTGGCGAGCAGTACTTC
CDR3 protein: CSASRQGGEQYF

D gene: TRBD2
J gene: TRBJ2-3
clone size: .
V gene: TRBV20-1
CDR3 DNA: TGCAGTGCTACCCTAGCGGGGGAGAGCACAGATACGCAGTATTTT
CDR3 protein: CSATLAGESTDTQYF

D gene: TRBD2
J gene: TRBJ2-2
clone size: few
V gene: TRBV20-1
CDR3 DNA: TGCAGTGCTAGTTCCCCTCAGCGGGGAAACACCGGGGAGCTGTTTTTT
CDR3 protein: CSASSPQRGNTGELFF

D gene: TRBD1
J gene: TRBJ1-2
clone size: few
V gene: TRBV5-5
CDR3 DNA: TGTGCCAGCAGAACCGGGACAGGGGAGGCCTATGGCTACACCTTC
CDR3 protein: CASRTGTGEAYGYTF

D gene: TRBD1
J gene: TRBJ1-6
clone size: .
V gene: TRBV11-2
CDR3 DNA: TGTGCCAGCAGCCCCCTGGGACAGGGAGGCTCACCCCTCCACTTT
CDR3 protein: CASSPLGQGGSPLHF

D gene: .
J gene: TRBJ1-1
clone size: many
V gene: TRBV28
CDR3 DNA: TGTGCCAGCAGTTCGGCCACTGAAGCTTTCTTT
CDR3 protein: CASSSATEAFF

D gene: .
J gene: TRBJ2-1
clone size: many
V gene: TRBV10-3
CDR3 DNA: TGTGCCATCCGTCCGGACAGCCGCTCCTACAATGAGCAGTTCTTC
CDR3 protein: CAIRPDSRSYNEQFF

D gene: TRBD1
J gene: TRBJ1-2
clone size: many
V gene: TRBV24-1
CDR3 DNA: TGTGCCACCATCCGGACAGGGCACTCTTCAAGGCATGGCTACACCTTC
CDR3 protein: CATIRTGHSSRHGYTF

D gene: TRBD1
J gene: TRBJ1-3
clone size: few
V gene: TRBV18
CDR3 DNA: TGTGCCAGCTCTTCGGGACAGACCTCTGGAAACACCATATATTTT
CDR3 protein: CASSSGQTSGNTIYF

D gene: .
J gene: TRBJ1-2
clone size: .
V gene: TRBV7-9
CDR3 DNA: TGTGCCAGCAACCAACAGGGAGGCGGCTACACCTTC
CDR3 protein: CASNQQGGGYTF

D gene: .
J gene: TRBJ2-1
clone size: many
V gene: TRBV7-8
CDR3 DNA: TGTGCCAGCAGCTCCGCAGCGTACAATGAGCAGTTCTTC
CDR3 protein: CASSSAAYNEQFF